This TCR beta chain was sequenced during a study of CD4 T cells in relation to SARS-CoV-2 and coronaviruses (dated by TCRdb to the early 2020s). Notes on the research overall: The ViraFEST assay cultured PBMCs with antigen for 10 days, then sequenced TCR beta CDR3s to find antigen-specific clonal expansions. The negative reference condition was either a culture with an HIV-1 Nef peptide pool or a culture with no peptide. Using patient-derived lymphoblastoid cell lines, the shared crossreactive spike epitopes were mapped to their HLA restriction. The study assessed, at the TCR clonotype level, memory CD4+ T cell crossreactivity between SARS-CoV-2 and common cold coronavirus spike proteins. Samples from three pre-COVID donors and the naive versus memory experiments were sequenced with the Adaptive Biotechnologies TCR-sequencing kit; other data were Illumina-based. A different TCR-beta assay, based on Illumina, was used to sequence expansion assays from other donors in the study. What the work shows at the level of the full study, not this receptor alone: Because no donor provided both pre-pandemic and post-infection samples, tracing the source of pre-existing responses was limited. Crossreactivity analysis centred on spike protein, so crossreactivity against other viral proteins was not assessed. Small numbers of patients and of tested TCRs were a limitation of the study. Significantly weaker SARS-CoV-2-driven expansion was shown by crossreactive clones than by monoreactive clones, consistent with antigenic imprinting. In around three fifths of donors, memory CD4+ clonotypes turned up that crossrecognized SARS-CoV-2 and at least one common cold coronavirus spike.

Remarks on this clone: Its antigen has not been determined. Base quality data are lacking; no much larger clone is found one base away.

The library relied on the immunoSEQ multiplex PCR assay. The paper's processing steps were these. During preprocessing, nonproductive sequences were removed, along with CDR3s that did not begin with C, did not end with F or W, or were shorter than 7 amino acids. Antigen-specific clonotypes were called with the MANAFEST web app on the basis of expansion relative to the reference and to other culture wells. A clone counted as positive if significantly expanded in 2 of 3 replicate wells versus the reference culture at FDR below 0.05. A further requirement for positive clones was significant expansion compared with all other tandem wells, along with an odds ratio above 5. Pairwise Levenshtein distance, computed with the stringdist R package after three terminal residues were trimmed from each end, was used as the measure of CDR3 homology. What TCRdb holds here is the immuneACCESS table cut down to in-frame rearrangements. Part of the clones is not present; checked against another copy, under half of the missing clones reflect an unresolved V gene, and the others are unexplained. The DNA was the basis for D and trimming; V, J and clone size are from that table. Recorded for this sample are some 23,000 clones; 75% to 85% of them occurred a single time. Roughly 12% of the sample goes to the ten largest clones.

Per the germline V gene, MNHEY is the CDR1 and SVGAGI is the CDR2. Trimming takes 6 bases from V and 0 bases from J, and the germline ends sit 9 bases apart. The CDR3 spans 15 residues, from the cysteine through the phenylalanine. Of all the DNA, just the CDR3 is kept, 45 bases in frame from base 1. CD4+ T cells from unexposed donors were collected before the COVID-19 pandemic (2011-2018). After approximately 11 days of culture, CD4+ T cells were isolated with the EasySep CD4+ T cell isolation kit. As cell number allowed, CD4+ T cells from unexposed donors were tested for reactivity to SARS-CoV-2 S and N and to four common cold coronavirus spike pools. Each well received a few million PBMCs, cultured in IMDM supplemented with roughly 5.1% human AB serum and approximately 10 IU/ml IL-2. Half of the culture medium was replaced with fresh IL-2-containing medium on days 3 and 7. Triplicate replicate wells were generally used for each peptide culture condition. The leukapheresis product for the unexposed donors was obtained through commercial purchase. Ficoll-Paque PLUS gradient centrifugation was used to isolate PBMCs from either whole blood or leukapheresis product. PBMCs were either cryopreserved at -140°C or used fresh in the expansion assay. The QIAamp Micro DNA Kit was used to extract genomic DNA from the CD4+ T cells.

The clonotype originates from a human donor in good health. The sequence is built from TRBV6-5 and TRBJ2-6; the D segment cannot be called with confidence. Sequenced sample: CD4+ T cells from PBMCs, cultured in vitro. The DNA reads TGTGCCAGCAGCTTCACTCTCTCTGGGGCCAACGTCCTGACTTTC. Its coded protein is CASSFTLSGANVLTF.